The source of this T cell receptor beta chain is a study of shared clonotypes between healthy human individuals (dated by TCRdb to the early 2020s). Notes on the research overall: A few men and a couple of women, aged 18 to 49 years, made up the cohort. For each donor, CD4 naive and CD4 memory were each run on three plates, CD8 naive on two plates, and CD8 memory on one plate. Different laboratories and diverse techniques were used to prepare libraries and sequence TCR repertoires, to increase sequencing depth and limit assay-specific biases. Each donor's leukapheresis produced roughly between roughly 0.85 and 9.5 billion PBMCs. To estimate repertoire size and how much clonotypes are shared between individuals, the study performed deep sequencing of blood TCR repertoires from five healthy adults. Study-wide findings and limitations: When a handful of donors were compared, the shared fraction of clonotypes was roughly 4.8% for naive CD4, less than 4% for naive CD8, more than 2% for memory CD4, and around 0.4% for memory CD8. Higher generation probabilities were observed for clonotypes shared by all four sorted-subset donors than for non-shared clonotypes. Based on pairwise subsampling, the degree of clonotype sharing among donors was expected to be affected by sequencing depth. Because the study included only a small number of donors, the genetic and exposure-history diversity represented was limited. Sampling was restricted to blood, and TCR repertoires in tissues likely differ from the TCR repertoires found in blood. Rarefaction of sorted-subset datasets indicated incomplete sequencing despite the large sequencing depth. Larger estimated clonotype richness was generally found for naive subsets than for memory subsets.

Remarks on this clone: The specificity of this receptor is unknown. The record has no base qualities; no much larger clone is one base away.

The CDR3, from cysteine to phenylalanine, totals 11 residues. Only the CDR3 region is kept as DNA, spanning 33 bases read in frame from base 1. Via the germline V gene, CDR1 is SGHTA and CDR2 FQGNSA. V loses 5 bases, J loses 7 bases, and the germline ends lie 8 bases apart. The donors were healthy, HIV-negative adults with no recently reported acute infections or vaccinations. Every donor was a Caucasian adult residing in Nashville, Tennessee, USA. CD4+ T cells were enriched through magnetic negative selection, after which naive cells were positively selected on CD45RA and the remaining negative fraction served as the memory subset. Blood was collected by leukapheresis, and PBMCs were isolated by Ficoll-Histopaque density gradient centrifugation and then cryopreserved in liquid nitrogen vapor phase. Analytical flow cytometry was used to check the purity and quantity of each magnetically sorted T cell population. Genomic DNA was isolated from each sorted fraction and quantified by UV absorbance on a Nanodrop 2000c.

Using the deep immunoSEQ assay, TCR CDR3 regions were amplified from genomic DNA by multiplex PCR. For each cell subset, the extracted genomic DNA was distributed evenly across all wells of several immunoSEQ 96-well plates, and each plate served as one replicate. For sorted subsets, 150 to 250 ng genomic DNA, equal to some 30,000 T cell genomes, was loaded into each replicate PCR. The purified libraries were quantified using a Qubit 3.0 fluorometer, sized with a Bioanalyzer 2100, and then quantified again using the KAPA Library Quantification kit. Each immunoSEQ 96-well plate was sequenced on its own single-read 150-cycle Illumina NextSeq 550 flow cell. The authors processed their data as follows. Because the immunoSEQ output included only junctional sequences and no quality scores, the filtering could not be the same as the filtering used for full-length reads. Sequences were annotated with PyIR, a Python wrapper for IgBLAST v1.9, using IMGT germline references to assign V/J genes and CDR3. Reads were removed for weak V/J assignments (E-value above 1e-6), missing CDR3, stop codons, out-of-frame junctions, or ambiguous translated residues. A V3J clonotype was defined by an identical inferred V gene, J gene, and CDR3 amino acid sequence. Percentage overlap between repertoires was calculated by dividing the number of shared unique clonotypes by the size of the smaller repertoire. Richness of each repertoire was evaluated using RTK rarefaction, the Chao1 estimator, and Recon v2.1 estimates of unobserved clonotypes. Generation probabilities were computed with OLGA for all TCRbeta clonotypes obtained by the gDNA method from four donors. TCRdb stores this immuneACCESS table with in-frame sequences only. Part of the clones is absent; in the studies checked, under half of the shortfall reflects unresolved V genes, and no reason is known for the rest. The DNA gave D and trimming, while V, J and clone size come from that table. Counted in this sample were over 2 million clones; 90% to 95% of them appeared once. Clones ranked in the top ten supply under 0.15% of the sample.

This clonotype originated in a man aged 18 to 29 in good health. The V gene is TRBV7-2 and the J gene is TRBJ2-5, with no confident D gene call. The sequenced material came from naive CD4+ T cells sorted from blood. The cell subset or site tag for this specimen amounts to: CD45RA+ positively selected. The DNA sequence is TGTGCCAGCAGCCACGTGGGGACCCAGTACTTC. This gives the protein CASSHVGTQYF.